This TCR beta chain is from a study of T cell repertoires in cytomegalovirus infection. CDR1 SGHTA and CDR2 FQGNSA come from the germline V gene. This CDR3 has 16 residues. The V end lost 5 bases, the J end lost 0 bases, and 17 bases lay between the germline ends. General study findings and limits: CMV carriers having the relevant HLA were flagged by cumulative public TCR beta family frequency. Dominating the ex vivo response were TCR beta clonotypes that were CMV-specific and HLA-C-restricted.

In TCRdb, the reads were re-called with MiXCR into one record per CDR3 protein. The table lists about 250,000 distinct CDR3 sequences, about 12% of them singletons, with 1.5% to 2% in the top ten. At least ten counts were recorded for this clonotype. Its target is not known. The chain carries TRBV7-2 and TRBJ2-7; tentatively, D is TRBD1 (5 bases). This clonotype was obtained from a human donor in good health (CMV status not recorded). Some clones in this sample may be carry-over from other donors' samples. Material for sequencing was PBMCs. The CDR3 nucleotides are TGTGCCAGCAGCCCGACGATAGACAGATTCTCCTACGAGCAGTACTTC. Residues: CASSPTIDRFSYEQYF.